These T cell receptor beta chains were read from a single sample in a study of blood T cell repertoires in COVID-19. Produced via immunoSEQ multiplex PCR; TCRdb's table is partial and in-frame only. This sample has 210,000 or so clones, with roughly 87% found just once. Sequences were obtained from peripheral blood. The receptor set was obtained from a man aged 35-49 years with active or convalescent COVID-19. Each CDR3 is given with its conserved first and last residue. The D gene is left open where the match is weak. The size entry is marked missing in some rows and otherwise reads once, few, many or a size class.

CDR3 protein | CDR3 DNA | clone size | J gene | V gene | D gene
CASSPTTGESSGNTIYF | TGTGCCAGCAGCCCGACTACAGGGGAGAGCTCTGGAAACACCATATATTTT | - | TRBJ1-3 | TRBV7-3 | TRBD1
CASTLTGTINSPLHF | TGTGCCAGCACCCTGACAGGGACGATTAATTCGCCCCTCCACTTT | - | TRBJ1-6 | TRBV28 | TRBD1
CASSSRLAKTQYF | TGTGCCAGCAGCTCAAGACTAGCCAAGACCCAGTACTTC | - | TRBJ2-5 | TRBV7-8 | TRBD2
CASSFYRGRSGYTF | TGTGCCAGCAGTTTCTATAGGGGGCGATCCGGCTACACCTTC | once | TRBJ1-2 | TRBV28 | TRBD1
CSAEEEVENTEAFF | TGCAGCGCCGAAGAGGAGGTGGAGAACACTGAAGCTTTCTTT | - | TRBJ1-1 | TRBV29-1 | -
CASSPPSYTEAFF | TGTGCCAGCTCACCACCGAGTTACACTGAAGCTTTCTTT | - | TRBJ1-1 | TRBV18 | -
CASSESTRDPVKDTQYF | TGCGCCAGCAGTGAGTCGACTCGCGACCCCGTAAAAGATACGCAGTATTTT | - | TRBJ2-3 | TRBV10-1 | -
CASSRQAGELFF | TGTGCCAGCAGTCGGCAGGCCGGGGAGCTGTTTTTT | - | TRBJ2-2 | TRBV6-5 | -
CASSFPSGRVSNEQFF | TGTGCCAGCAGCTTCCCTAGCGGGAGGGTGAGCAATGAGCAGTTCTTC | - | TRBJ2-1 | TRBV11-2 | TRBD2
CASSPAGPSSGNTIYF | TGTGCCAGCTCACCAGCAGGGCCAAGCTCTGGAAACACCATATATTTT | few | TRBJ1-3 | TRBV18 | -
CASSLNPGHLSYEQYF | TGTGCCAGCAGTTTGAACCCGGGACACCTCTCCTACGAGCAGTACTTC | - | TRBJ2-7 | TRBV27 | -
CASEPQTGSGNTIYF | TGTGCCAGCGAACCTCAGACAGGCTCTGGAAACACCATATATTTT | - | TRBJ1-3 | TRBV6-5 | -
CASSPRSTGPQHF | TGTGCCAGCAGTCCCAGATCGACAGGCCCCCAGCATTTT | once | TRBJ1-5 | TRBV6-5 | -
CASSFGRGSYNEQFF | TGTGCCAGCAGTTTCGGACGGGGCTCCTACAATGAGCAGTTCTTC | many | TRBJ2-1 | TRBV28 | -
CASSLTGTSGLVGDEQFF | TGTGCCAGCAGCCTAACCGGGACTAGCGGGCTGGTAGGTGATGAGCAGTTCTTC | - | TRBJ2-1 | TRBV7-3 | TRBD2
CSASPLAGELFF | TGCAGTGCTAGTCCCCTAGCCGGGGAGCTGTTTTTT | - | TRBJ2-2 | TRBV20-1 | -
CASSLAGGSVRETQYF | TGTGCCAGCAGCTTAGCGGGAGGGTCAGTGAGGGAGACCCAGTACTTC | - | TRBJ2-5 | TRBV7-2 | TRBD2
CASTRGQRSTGELFF | TGTGCCAGCACCCGGGGACAGCGGTCCACCGGGGAGCTGTTTTTT | - | TRBJ2-2 | TRBV11-2 | TRBD1
CASSLDRGRGNTEAFF | TGCGCCAGCAGCTTGGACAGGGGGCGCGGGAACACTGAAGCTTTCTTT | - | TRBJ1-1 | TRBV5-1 | TRBD1
CASSDGGQSYNEQFF | TGTGCCAGCAGTGACGGCGGACAGTCCTACAATGAGCAGTTCTTC | - | TRBJ2-1 | TRBV2 | -
CASSEARGSYEQYF | TGTGCCAGCAGTGAAGCCAGGGGAAGCTACGAGCAGTACTTC | few | TRBJ2-7 | TRBV2 | -
CASSIAHQETQYF | TGTGCCAGTAGTATAGCACATCAAGAGACCCAGTACTTC | - | TRBJ2-5 | TRBV19 | -
CASKDGGAETQYF | TGTGCCAGCAAAGACGGGGGGGCAGAGACCCAGTACTTC | - | TRBJ2-5 | TRBV12-3/TRBV12-4 | TRBD2
CASSPPLTLASQNTGELFF | TGTGCCAGCAGCCCCCCTTTGACTCTGGCCAGTCAGAACACCGGGGAGCTGTTTTTT | - | TRBJ2-2 | TRBV11-3 | -
CASSLQGNTEAFF | TGTGCCAGCAGCTTACAGGGGAACACTGAAGCTTTCTTT | - | TRBJ1-1 | TRBV5-4 | -
CASSFTRQRMNTEAFF | TGTGCCAGCAGCTTCACAAGACAGAGAATGAACACTGAAGCTTTCTTT | - | TRBJ1-1 | TRBV7-9 | -
CASKTGFSSYEQYF | TGTGCCAGCAAGACAGGATTCAGCTCCTACGAGCAGTACTTC | - | TRBJ2-7 | TRBV27 | -